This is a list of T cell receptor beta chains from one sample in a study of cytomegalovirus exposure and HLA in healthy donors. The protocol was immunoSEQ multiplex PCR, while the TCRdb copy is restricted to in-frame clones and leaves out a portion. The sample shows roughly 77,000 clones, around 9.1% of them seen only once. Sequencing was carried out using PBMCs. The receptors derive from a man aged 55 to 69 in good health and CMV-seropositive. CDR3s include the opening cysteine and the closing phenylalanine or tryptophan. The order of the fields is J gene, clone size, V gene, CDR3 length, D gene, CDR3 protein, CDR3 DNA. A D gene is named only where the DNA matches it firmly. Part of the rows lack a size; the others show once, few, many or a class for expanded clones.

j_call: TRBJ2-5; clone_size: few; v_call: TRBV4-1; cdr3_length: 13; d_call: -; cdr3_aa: CASSGPSQETQYF; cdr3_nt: TGCGCCAGCAGTGGGCCTTCGCAAGAGACCCAGTACTTC
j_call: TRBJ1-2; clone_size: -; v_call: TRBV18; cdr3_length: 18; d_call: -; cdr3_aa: CASSPPRSSPEFNYGYTF; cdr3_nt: TGTGCCAGCTCACCACCGAGGTCCTCCCCAGAATTTAACTATGGCTACACCTTC
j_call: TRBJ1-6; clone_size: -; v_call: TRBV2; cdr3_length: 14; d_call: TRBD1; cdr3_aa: CASIQDRHNSPLHF; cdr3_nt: TGTGCCAGCATCCAGGACAGGCATAATTCACCCCTCCACTTT
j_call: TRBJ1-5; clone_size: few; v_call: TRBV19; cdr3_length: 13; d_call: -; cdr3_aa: CASSISRDQPQHF; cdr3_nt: TGTGCCAGTAGTATTTCCAGGGATCAGCCCCAGCATTTT
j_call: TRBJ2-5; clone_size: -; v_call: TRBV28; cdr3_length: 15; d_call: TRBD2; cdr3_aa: CASSSPGRARETQYF; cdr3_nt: TGTGCCAGCAGTTCCCCAGGGAGGGCTCGGGAGACCCAGTACTTC
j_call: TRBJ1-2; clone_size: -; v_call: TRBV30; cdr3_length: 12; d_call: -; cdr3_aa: CAWRGLWDGYTF; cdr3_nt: TGTGCCTGGAGGGGGCTTTGGGATGGCTACACCTTC
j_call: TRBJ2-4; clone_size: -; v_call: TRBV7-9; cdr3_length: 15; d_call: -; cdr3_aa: CASSPGILAKNIQYF; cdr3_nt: TGTGCCAGCAGCCCAGGAATCTTAGCCAAAAACATTCAGTACTTC
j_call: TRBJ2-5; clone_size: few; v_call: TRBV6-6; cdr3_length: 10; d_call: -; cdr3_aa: CASRRETQYF; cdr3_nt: TGTGCCAGCAGGCGAGAGACCCAGTACTTC
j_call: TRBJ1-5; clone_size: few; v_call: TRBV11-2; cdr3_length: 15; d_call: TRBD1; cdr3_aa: CASSKGTGGDQPQHF; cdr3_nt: TGTGCCAGCAGCAAGGGGACAGGGGGCGATCAGCCCCAGCATTTT
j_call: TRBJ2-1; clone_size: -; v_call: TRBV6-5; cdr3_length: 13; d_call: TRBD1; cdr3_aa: CASSRGTDNEQFF; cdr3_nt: TGTGCCAGCTCGCGAGGGACAGACAATGAGCAGTTCTTC
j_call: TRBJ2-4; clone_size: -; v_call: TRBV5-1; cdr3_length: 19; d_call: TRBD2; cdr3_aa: CASSSRTSGSLVAKNIQYF; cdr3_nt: TGCGCCAGCAGCAGCCGGACTAGCGGGAGTCTTGTAGCCAAAAACATTCAGTACTTC
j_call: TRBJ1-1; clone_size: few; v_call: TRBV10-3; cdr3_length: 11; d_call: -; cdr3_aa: CAISVQAEAFF; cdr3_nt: TGTGCCATCAGTGTGCAGGCTGAAGCTTTCTTT
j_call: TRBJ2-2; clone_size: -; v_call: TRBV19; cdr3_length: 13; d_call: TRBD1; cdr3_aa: CASSPTQGRELFF; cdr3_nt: TGTGCCAGTAGTCCGACACAGGGGAGGGAGCTGTTTTTT
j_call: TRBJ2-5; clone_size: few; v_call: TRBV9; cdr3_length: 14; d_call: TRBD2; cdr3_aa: CASSTSGGMETQYF; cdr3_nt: TGTGCCAGCTCGACTAGCGGGGGGATGGAGACCCAGTACTTC
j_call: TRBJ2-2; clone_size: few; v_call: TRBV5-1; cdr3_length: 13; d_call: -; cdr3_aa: CASSLTVTGELFF; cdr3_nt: TGCGCCAGCAGTTTAACGGTCACCGGGGAGCTGTTTTTT
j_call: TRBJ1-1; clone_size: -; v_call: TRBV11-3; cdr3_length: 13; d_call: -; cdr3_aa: CASSFGADTEAFF; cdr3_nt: TGTGCCAGCAGCTTTGGGGCGGACACTGAAGCTTTCTTT
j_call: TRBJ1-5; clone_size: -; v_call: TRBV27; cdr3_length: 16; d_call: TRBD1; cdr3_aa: CASSFYYIRGDQPQHF; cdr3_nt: TGTGCCAGCAGTTTCTACTACATCAGGGGGGATCAGCCCCAGCATTTT
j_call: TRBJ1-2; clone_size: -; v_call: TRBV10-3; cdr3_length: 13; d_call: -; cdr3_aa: CAISEGGNYGYTF; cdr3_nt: TGTGCCATCAGTGAAGGAGGGAACTATGGCTACACCTTC
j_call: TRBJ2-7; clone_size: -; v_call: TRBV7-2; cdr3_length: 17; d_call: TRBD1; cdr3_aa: CASSIMSGTGVSYEQYF; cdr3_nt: TGTGCCAGCAGCATAATGTCCGGGACAGGGGTCTCCTACGAGCAGTACTTC
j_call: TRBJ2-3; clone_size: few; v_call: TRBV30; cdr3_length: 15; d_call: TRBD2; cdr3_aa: CAQQTLAGGTDTQYF; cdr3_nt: TGTGCCCAACAGACGTTAGCGGGGGGCACAGATACGCAGTATTTT
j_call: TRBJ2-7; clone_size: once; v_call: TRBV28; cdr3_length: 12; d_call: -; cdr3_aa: CASLGLSYEQYF; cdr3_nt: TGTGCCTCCTTGGGCCTGTCCTACGAGCAGTACTTC
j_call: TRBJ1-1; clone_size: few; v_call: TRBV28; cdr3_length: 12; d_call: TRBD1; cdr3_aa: CASRLTGVEAFF; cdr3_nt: TGTGCCAGCAGACTTACAGGGGTTGAAGCTTTCTTT
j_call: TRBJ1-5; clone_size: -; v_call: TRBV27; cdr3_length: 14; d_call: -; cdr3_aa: CASSYREGNQPQHF; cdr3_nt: TGTGCCAGCAGTTACCGGGAAGGAAATCAGCCCCAGCATTTT
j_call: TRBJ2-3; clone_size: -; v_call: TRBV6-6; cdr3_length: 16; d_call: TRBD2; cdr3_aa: CASSYLLAGRPDTQYF; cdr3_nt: TGTGCCAGCAGTTACCTCCTAGCGGGACGCCCAGATACGCAGTATTTT
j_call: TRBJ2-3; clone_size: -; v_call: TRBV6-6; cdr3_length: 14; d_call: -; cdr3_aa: CASSDHRDTDTQYF; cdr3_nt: TGTGCCAGCAGTGACCACCGGGACACAGATACGCAGTATTTT
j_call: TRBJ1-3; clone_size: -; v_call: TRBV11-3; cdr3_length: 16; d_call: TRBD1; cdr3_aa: CASSAGQAGSGNTIYF; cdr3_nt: TGTGCCAGCAGCGCAGGACAGGCTGGCTCTGGAAACACCATATATTTT
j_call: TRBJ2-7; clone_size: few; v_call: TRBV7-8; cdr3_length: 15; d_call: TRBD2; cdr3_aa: CASSSLRTSIYEQYF; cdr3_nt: TGTGCCAGCAGCTCCCTACGGACTAGTATCTACGAGCAGTACTTC